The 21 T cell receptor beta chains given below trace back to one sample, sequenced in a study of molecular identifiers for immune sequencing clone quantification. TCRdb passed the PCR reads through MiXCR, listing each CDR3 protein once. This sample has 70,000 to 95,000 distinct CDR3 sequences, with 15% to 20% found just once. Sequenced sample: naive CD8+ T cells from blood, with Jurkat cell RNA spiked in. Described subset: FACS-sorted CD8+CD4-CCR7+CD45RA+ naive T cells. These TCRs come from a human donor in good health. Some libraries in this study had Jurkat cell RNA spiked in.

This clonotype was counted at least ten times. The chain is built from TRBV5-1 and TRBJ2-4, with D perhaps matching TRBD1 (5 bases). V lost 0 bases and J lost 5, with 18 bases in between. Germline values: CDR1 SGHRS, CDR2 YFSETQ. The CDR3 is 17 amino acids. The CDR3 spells CASSLEEQAVGQNIQYF. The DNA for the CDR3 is TGCGCCAGCAGCTTGGAAGAACAGGCTGTGGGTCAAAACATTCAGTACTTC.

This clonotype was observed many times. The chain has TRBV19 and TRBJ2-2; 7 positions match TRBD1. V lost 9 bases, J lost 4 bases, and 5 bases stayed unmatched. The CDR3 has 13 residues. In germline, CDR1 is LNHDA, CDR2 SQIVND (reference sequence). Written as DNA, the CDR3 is TGTGCCAGCGGGACAGTTGGCACCGGGGAGCTGTTTTTT. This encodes CASGTVGTGELFF. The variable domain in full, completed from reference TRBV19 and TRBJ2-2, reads DGGITQSPKYLFRKEGQNVTLSCEQNLNHDAMYWYRQDPGQGLRLIYYSQIVNDFQKGDIAEGYSVSREKKESFPLTVTSAQKNPTAFYLCASGTVGTGELFFGEGSRLTVL.

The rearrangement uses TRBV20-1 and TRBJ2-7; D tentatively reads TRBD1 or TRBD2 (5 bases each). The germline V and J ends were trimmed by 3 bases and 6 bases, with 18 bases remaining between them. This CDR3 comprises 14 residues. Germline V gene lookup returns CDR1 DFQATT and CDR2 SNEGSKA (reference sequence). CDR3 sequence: CSARNSGPGSEQYF. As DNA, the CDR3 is TGCAGTGCTAGGAATTCGGGGCCTGGATCCGAGCAGTACTTC.

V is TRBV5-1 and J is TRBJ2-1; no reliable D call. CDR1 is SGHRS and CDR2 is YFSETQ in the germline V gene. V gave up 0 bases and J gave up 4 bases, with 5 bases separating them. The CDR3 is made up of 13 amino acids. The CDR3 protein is CASSLADYNEQFF. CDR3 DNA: TGCGCCAGCAGCTTGGCTGATTACAATGAGCAGTTCTTC.

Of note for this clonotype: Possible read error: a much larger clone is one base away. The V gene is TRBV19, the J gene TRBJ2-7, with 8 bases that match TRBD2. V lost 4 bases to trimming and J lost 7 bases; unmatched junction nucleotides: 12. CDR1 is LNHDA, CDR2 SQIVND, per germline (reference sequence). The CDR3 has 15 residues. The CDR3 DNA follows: TGTGCCAGTAGTAACGGGGCGGGGGGCACTCGGGAGCAGTACTTC. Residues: CASSNGAGGTREQYF.

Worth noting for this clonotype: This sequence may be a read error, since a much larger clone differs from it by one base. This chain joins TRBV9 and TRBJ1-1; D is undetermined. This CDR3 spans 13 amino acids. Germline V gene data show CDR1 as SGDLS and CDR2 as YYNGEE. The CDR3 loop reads CASSVWDNTGAFF. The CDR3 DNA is TGTGCCAGCAGCGTATGGGATAACACTGGAGCTTTCTTT.

The CDR3 region is CASSLGLAADFYEQYF. The CDR3 coding sequence is TGTGCCAGCAGCTTAGGTCTCGCGGCGGACTTCTACGAGCAGTACTTC. The chain couples TRBV11-1 to TRBJ2-7; a possible D gene is TRBD2 (5 bases). The CDR3 is made up of 16 amino acids. V was trimmed by 1 base and J by 3 bases, leaving 16 bases between them. Germline V lookup: CDR1 SGHAT, CDR2 FQDESV (reference sequence).

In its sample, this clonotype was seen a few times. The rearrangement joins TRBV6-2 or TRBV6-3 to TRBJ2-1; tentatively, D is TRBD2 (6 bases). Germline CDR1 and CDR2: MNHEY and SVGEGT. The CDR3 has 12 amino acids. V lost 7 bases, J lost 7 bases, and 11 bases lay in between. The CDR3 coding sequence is TGTGCCAGCACCCAGGAGGGGAATGAGCAGTTCTTC. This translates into CASTQEGNEQFF.

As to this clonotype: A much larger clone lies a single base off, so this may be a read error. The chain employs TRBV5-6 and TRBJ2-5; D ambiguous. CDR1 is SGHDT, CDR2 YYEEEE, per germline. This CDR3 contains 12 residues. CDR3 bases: TGTGCCAGCAGCACAGCCGTGGAGACCCAGTGCTTC. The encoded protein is CASSTAVETQCF. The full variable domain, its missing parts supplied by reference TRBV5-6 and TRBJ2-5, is DAGVTQSPTHLIKTRGQQVTLRCSPKSGHDTVSWYQQALGQGPQFIFQYYEEEERQRGNFPDRFSGHQFPNYSSELNVNALLLGDSALYLCASSTAVETQCFGPGTRLLVL.

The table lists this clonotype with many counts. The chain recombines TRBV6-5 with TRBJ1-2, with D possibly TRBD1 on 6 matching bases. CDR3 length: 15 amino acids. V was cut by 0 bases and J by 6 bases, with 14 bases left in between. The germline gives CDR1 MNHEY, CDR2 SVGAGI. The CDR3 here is CASSYSPGAVDGYTF. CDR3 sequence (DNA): TGTGCCAGCAGTTACTCTCCGGGGGCGGTTGATGGCTACACCTTC.

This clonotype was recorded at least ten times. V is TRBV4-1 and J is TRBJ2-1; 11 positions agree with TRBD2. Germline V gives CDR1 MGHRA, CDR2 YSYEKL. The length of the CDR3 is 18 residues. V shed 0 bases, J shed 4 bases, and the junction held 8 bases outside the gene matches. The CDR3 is CASSQDGASGRKYNEQFF. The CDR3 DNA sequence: TGCGCCAGCAGCCAAGATGGAGCTAGCGGGAGGAAATACAATGAGCAGTTCTTC.

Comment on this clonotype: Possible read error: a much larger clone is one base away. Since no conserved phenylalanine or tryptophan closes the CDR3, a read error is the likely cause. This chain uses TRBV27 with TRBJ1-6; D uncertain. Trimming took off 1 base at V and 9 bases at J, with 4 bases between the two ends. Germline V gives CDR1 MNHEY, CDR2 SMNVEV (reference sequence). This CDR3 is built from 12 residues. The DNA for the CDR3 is TGTGCCAGCAGTTTATTGAGTTCACCCCTCCACTAT. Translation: CASSLLSSPLHY.

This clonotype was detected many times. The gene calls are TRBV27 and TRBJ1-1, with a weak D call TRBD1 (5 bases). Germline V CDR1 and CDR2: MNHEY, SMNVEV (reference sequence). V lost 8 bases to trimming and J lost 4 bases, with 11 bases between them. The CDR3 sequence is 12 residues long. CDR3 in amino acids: CASSDGGTEAFF. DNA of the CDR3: TGTGCCAGCTCAGACGGGGGCACTGAAGCTTTCTTT.

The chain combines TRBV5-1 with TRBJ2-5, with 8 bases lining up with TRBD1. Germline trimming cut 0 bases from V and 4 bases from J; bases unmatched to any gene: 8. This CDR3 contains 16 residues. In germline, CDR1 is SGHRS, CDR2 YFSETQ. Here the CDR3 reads CASSLGQGAVRETQYF. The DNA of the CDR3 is TGCGCCAGCAGCTTGGGCCAGGGGGCCGTGCGAGAGACCCAGTACTTC.

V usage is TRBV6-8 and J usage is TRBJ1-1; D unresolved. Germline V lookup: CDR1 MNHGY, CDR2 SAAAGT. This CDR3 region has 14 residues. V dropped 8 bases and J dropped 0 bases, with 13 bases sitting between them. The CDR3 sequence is CASPYYGMNTEAFF. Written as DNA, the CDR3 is TGTGCCAGCCCCTATTACGGAATGAACACTGAAGCTTTCTTT.

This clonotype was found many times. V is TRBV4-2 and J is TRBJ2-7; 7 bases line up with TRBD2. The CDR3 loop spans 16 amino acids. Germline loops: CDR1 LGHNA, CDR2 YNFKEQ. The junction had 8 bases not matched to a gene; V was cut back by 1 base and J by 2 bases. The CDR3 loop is CASSQGPSGATYEQYF. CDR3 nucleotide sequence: TGTGCCAGCAGCCAAGGTCCTAGCGGAGCAACCTACGAGCAGTACTTC.

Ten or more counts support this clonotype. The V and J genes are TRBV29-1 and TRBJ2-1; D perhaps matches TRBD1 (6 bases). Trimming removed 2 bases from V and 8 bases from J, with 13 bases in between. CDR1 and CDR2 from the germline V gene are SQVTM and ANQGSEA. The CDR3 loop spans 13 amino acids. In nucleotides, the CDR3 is TGCAGCGTTGAAATGGGGGCGCGGGATGAGCAGTTCTTC. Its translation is CSVEMGARDEQFF.

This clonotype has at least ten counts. CDR3 nucleotides: TGTGCCAGCAGCTTATCCGGGACAGGTACCTACGAGCAGTACTTC. Residues: CASSLSGTGTYEQYF. The chain joins TRBV7-9 to TRBJ2-7; 8 bases map to TRBD1. CDR3 size: 15 residues. Germline CDR1 SEHNR, CDR2 FQNEAQ (reference sequence). V trimming: 2 bases; J trimming: 2 bases; junction bases outside the gene matches: 5.

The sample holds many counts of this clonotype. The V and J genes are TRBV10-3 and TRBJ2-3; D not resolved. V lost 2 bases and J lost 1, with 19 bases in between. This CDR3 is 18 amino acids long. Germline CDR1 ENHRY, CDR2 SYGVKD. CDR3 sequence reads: CAISEVPQTLGRTDTQYF. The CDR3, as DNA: TGTGCCATCAGTGAGGTCCCTCAGACCCTCGGGCGCACAGATACGCAGTATTTT.

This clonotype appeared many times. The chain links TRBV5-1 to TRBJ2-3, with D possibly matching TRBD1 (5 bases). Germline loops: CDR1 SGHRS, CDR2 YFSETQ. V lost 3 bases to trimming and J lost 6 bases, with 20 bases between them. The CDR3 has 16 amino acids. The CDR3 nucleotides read TGCGCCAGCAGCTCCCAACAGGAATCTATGTTGGATACGCAGTATTTT. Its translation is CASSSQQESMLDTQYF.

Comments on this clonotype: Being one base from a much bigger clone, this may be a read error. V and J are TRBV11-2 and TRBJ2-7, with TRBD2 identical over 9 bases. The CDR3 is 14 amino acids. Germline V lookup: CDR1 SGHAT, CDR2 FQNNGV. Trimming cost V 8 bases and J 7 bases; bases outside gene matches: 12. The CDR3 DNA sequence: TGTGCCAGCGACTTGCGGGAGGGCCGGTGGGAGCAGTACTTC. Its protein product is CASDLREGRWEQYF. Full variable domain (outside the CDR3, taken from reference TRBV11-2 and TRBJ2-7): EAGVAQSPRYKIIEKRQSVAFWCNPISGHATLYWYQQILGQGPKLLIQFQNNGVVDDSQLPKDRFSAERLKGVDSTLKIQPAKLEDSAVYLCASDLREGRWEQYFGPGTRLTVT.